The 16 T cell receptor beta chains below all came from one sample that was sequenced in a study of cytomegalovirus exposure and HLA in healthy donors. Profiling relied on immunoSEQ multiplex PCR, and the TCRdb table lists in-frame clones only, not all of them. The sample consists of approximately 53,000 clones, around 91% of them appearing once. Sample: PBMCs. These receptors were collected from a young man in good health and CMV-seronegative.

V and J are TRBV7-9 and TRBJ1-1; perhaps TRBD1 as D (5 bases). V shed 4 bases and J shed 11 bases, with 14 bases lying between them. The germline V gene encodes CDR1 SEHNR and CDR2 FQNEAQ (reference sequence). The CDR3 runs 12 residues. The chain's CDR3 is CASSSVGRVAFF. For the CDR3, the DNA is TGTGCCAGCAGCTCGGTGGGCAGGGTGGCTTTCTTT.

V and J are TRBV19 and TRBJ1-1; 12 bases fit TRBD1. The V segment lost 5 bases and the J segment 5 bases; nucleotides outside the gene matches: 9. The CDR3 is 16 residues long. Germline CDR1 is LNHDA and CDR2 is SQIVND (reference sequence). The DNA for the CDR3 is TGTGCCAGTAGTGCCCGGGACAGGGGGCAGGGGACTGAAGCTTTCTTT. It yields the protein CASSARDRGQGTEAFF.

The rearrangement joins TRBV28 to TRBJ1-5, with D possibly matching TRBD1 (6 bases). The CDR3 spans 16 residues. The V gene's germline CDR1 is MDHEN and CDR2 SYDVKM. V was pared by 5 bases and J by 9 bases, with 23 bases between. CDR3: CASSLVSGQRLSPQHF. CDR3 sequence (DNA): TGTGCCAGCAGTCTAGTCTCGGGACAAAGGTTATCGCCCCAGCATTTT. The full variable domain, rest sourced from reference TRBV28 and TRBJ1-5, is DVKVTQSSRYLVKRTGEKVFLECVQDMDHENMFWYRQDPGLGLRLIYFSYDVKMKEKGDIPEGYSVSREKKERFSLILESASTNQTSMYLCASSLVSGQRLSPQHFGDGTRLSIL.

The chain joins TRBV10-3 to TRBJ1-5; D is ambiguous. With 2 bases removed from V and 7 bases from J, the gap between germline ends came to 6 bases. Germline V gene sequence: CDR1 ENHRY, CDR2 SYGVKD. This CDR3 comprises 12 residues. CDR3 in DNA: TGTGCCATCAGTGAGGGCTCGCAGCCCCAGCATTTT. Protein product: CAISEGSQPQHF.

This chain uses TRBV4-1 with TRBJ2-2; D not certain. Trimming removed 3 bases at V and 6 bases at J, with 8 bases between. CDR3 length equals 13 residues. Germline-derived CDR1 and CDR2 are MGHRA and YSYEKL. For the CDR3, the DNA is TGCGCCAGCAGCCAGTATACAGCCGGGGAGCTGTTTTTT. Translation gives CASSQYTAGELFF.

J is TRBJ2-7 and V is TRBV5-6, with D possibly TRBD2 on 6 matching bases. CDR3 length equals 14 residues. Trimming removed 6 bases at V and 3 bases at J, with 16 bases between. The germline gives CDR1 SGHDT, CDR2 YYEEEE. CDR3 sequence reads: CASTIGGIYYEQYF. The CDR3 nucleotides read TGTGCCAGCACCATTGGCGGGATTTACTACGAGCAGTACTTC.

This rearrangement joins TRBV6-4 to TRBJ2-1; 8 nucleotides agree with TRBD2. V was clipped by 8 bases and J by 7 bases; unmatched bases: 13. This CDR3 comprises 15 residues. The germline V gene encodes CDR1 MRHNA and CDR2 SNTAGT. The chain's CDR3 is CASSETSGDKNEQFF. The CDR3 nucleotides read TGTGCCAGCTCAGAAACTAGCGGAGATAAAAATGAGCAGTTCTTC.

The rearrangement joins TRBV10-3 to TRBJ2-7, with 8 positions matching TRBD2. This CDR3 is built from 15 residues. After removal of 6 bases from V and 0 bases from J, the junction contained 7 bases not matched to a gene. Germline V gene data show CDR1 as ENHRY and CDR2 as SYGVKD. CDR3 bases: TGTGCCATCAGCCGTATTAGCGGGGACTCCTACGAGCAGTACTTC. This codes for CAISRISGDSYEQYF.

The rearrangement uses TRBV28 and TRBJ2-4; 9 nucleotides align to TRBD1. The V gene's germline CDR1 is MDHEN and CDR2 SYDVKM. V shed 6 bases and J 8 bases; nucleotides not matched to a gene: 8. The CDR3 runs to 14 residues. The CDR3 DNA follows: TGTGCCAGCAGCCAGGGACAGGGTAGGGACATTCAGTACTTC. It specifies CASSQGQGRDIQYF.

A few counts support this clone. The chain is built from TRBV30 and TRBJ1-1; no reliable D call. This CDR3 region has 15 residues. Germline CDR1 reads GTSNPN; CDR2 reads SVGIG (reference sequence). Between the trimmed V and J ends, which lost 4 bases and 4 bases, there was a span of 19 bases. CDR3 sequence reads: CAWTDPGLGSTEAFF. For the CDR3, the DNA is TGTGCCTGGACTGATCCCGGTCTGGGGAGCACTGAAGCTTTCTTT. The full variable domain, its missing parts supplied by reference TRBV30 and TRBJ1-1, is SQTIHQWPATLVQPVGSPLSLECTVEGTSNPNLYWYRQAAGRGLQLLFYSVGIGQISSEVPQNLSASRPQDRQFILSSKKLLLSDSGFYLCAWTDPGLGSTEAFFGQGTRLTVV.

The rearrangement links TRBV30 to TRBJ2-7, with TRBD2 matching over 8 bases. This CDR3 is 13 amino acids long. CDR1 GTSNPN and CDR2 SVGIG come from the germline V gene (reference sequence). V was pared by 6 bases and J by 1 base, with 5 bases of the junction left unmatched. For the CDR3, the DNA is TGTGCCTGTCATCGGGGGGGTTCCTACGAGCAGTACTTC. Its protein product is CACHRGGSYEQYF.

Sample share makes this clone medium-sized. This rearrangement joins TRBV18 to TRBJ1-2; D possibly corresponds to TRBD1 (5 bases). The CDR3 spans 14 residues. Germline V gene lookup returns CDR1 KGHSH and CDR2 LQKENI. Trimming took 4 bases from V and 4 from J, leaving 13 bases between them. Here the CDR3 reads CASSLPTESYGYTF. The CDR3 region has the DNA TGTGCCAGCTCACTCCCGACAGAATCCTATGGCTACACCTTC.

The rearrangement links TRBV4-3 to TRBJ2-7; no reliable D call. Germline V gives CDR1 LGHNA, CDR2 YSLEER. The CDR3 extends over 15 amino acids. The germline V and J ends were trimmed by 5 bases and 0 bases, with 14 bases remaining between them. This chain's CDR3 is CASSTQTGSSYEQYF. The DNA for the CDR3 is TGCGCCAGCAGCACTCAGACTGGTAGCTCCTACGAGCAGTACTTC.

CDR3 in amino acids: CASSLRAQGQETQYF. The CDR3 nucleotides read TGTGCCAGCAGCTTACGGGCCCAGGGTCAAGAGACCCAGTACTTC. This sequence joins TRBV11-3 and TRBJ2-5, with D perhaps TRBD1 (5 bases). This CDR3 has 15 residues. Germline V CDR1 and CDR2: SGHNT, YENEEA. Trimming pared 2 bases from V and 2 bases from J, leaving 12 bases between. Full variable domain (remainder filled in from reference TRBV11-3 and TRBJ2-5): EAGVVQSPRYKIIEKKQPVAFWCNPISGHNTLYWYLQNLGQGPELLIRYENEEAVDDSQLPKDRFSAERLKGVDSTLKIQPAELGDSAVYLCASSLRAQGQETQYFGPGTRLLVL.

CDR3: CASSFLGLAGVKETQYF. The CDR3 region has the DNA TGTGCCAGCAGCTTCCTCGGACTAGCGGGAGTCAAAGAGACCCAGTACTTC. The rearrangement links TRBV7-9 to TRBJ2-5; TRBD2 aligns across 13 bases. Germline V lookup: CDR1 SEHNR, CDR2 FQNEAQ (reference sequence). Germline trimming cut 3 bases from V and 3 bases from J; bases unmatched to any gene: 7. CDR3 length equals 17 residues. The full variable domain, completed using reference TRBV7-9 and TRBJ2-5, is DTGVSQNPRHKITKRGQNVTFRCDPISEHNRLYWYRQTLGQGPEFLTYFQNEAQLEKSRLLSDRFSAERPKGSFSTLEIQRTEQGDSAMYLCASSFLGLAGVKETQYFGPGTRLLVL.

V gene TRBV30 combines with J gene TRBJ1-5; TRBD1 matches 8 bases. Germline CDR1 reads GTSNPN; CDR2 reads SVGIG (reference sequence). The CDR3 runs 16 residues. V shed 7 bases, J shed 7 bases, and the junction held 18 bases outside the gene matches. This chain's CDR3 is CAYSSGGATGEQPQHF. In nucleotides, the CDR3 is TGTGCCTACTCCTCAGGGGGCGCGACGGGGGAGCAGCCCCAGCATTTT.